The present entry profiles one T cell receptor (beta chain) with its context. V shed 0 bases, J shed 6 bases, and the junction held 9 bases outside the gene matches. The CDR3 sequence is 17 residues long. Germline V lookup: CDR1 LGHDT, CDR2 YNNKEL (reference sequence). The entry originates in a study of blood T cell repertoires in COVID-19. Study context: Both acute and convalescent COVID-19 samples were obtained from the United States, Italy and Spain. Sources were T cells, B-cell-depleted T cells, or PBMCs; the material itself was cDNA or gDNA.

As handled by the study authors: Amplification with reference gene primers provided the estimates of nucleated cell counts. Assay used: immunoSEQ multiplex PCR; TCRdb lists only in-frame clones, some missing. V and J calls and clone size come straight from that table; D and trimming were deduced from the DNA. The data show more than 85,000 clones, with nearly 90% seen just once and 4% to 5.5% held by the top ten. The chain links TRBV3-1 (or the pseudogene TRBV3-2) to TRBJ2-3, with TRBD2 matching over 10 bases. This TCR was sampled from a man between 70 and 80 years old with acute or convalescent COVID-19. Input material: peripheral blood. This chain's CDR3 is CASSQDLAGARRDTQYF. The DNA of the CDR3 is TGTGCCAGCAGCCAAGACCTAGCGGGGGCGCGCAGGGATACGCAGTATTTT.